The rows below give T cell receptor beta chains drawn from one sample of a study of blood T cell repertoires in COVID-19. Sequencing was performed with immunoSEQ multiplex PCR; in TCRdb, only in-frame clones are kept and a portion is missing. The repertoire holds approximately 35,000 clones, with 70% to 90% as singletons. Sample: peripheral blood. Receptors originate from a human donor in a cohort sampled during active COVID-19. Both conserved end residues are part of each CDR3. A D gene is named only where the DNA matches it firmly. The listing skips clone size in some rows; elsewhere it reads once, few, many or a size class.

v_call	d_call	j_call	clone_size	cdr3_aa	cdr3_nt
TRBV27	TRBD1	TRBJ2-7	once	CASSLGRAGGFYEQYF	TGTGCCAGCAGCTTAGGTAGGGCAGGGGGTTTCTACGAGCAGTACTTC
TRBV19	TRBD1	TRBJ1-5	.	CASRLRLLGQDPAYSNQPQHF	TGTGCCAGCCGGCTTCGTCTCCTAGGACAGGACCCAGCATATAGCAATCAGCCCCAGCATTTT
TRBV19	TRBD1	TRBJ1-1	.	CASSLSGQGGTEAFF	TGTGCCAGTAGTCTCTCGGGACAGGGAGGAACTGAAGCTTTCTTT
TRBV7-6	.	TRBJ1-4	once	CASSPSLGDIATNEKLFF	TGTGCCAGCAGCCCCTCCCTGGGGGACATTGCAACTAATGAAAAACTGTTTTTT
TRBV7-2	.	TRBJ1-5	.	CASSLAARWGEPQHF	TGTGCCAGCAGCTTAGCGGCCAGATGGGGCGAGCCCCAGCATTTT
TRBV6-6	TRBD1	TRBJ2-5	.	CASSYRDSRETQYF	TGTGCCAGCAGTTACCGGGACAGTAGAGAGACCCAGTACTTC
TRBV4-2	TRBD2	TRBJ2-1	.	CASSQDEGAGGLPDNEQFF	TGTGCCAGCAGCCAAGATGAGGGAGCGGGGGGGCTCCCGGACAATGAGCAGTTCTTC
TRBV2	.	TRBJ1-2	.	CARRTANSYGYTF	TGTGCCAGGAGGACAGCGAACAGCTATGGCTACACCTTC
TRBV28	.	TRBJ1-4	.	CASSSAGDVTNEKLFF	TGTGCCAGCAGTTCGGCAGGGGACGTAACTAATGAAAAACTGTTTTTT
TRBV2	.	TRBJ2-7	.	CASKHNGEAYEQYF	TGTGCCAGCAAACACAATGGAGAAGCCTACGAGCAGTACTTC
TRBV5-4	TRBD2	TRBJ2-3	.	CASNRLAGIADTQYF	TGTGCCAGCAACAGACTAGCGGGAATCGCAGATACGCAGTATTTT
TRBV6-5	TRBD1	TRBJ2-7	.	CASSYGTAKATYEQYF	TGTGCCAGCAGTTACGGGACAGCCAAAGCAACCTACGAGCAGTACTTC
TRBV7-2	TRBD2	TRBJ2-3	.	CASSLTSGGFTDTQYF	TGTGCCAGCAGCTTGACTAGCGGGGGATTCACAGATACGCAGTATTTT
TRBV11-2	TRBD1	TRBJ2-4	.	CASSLVTGTGQNIQYF	TGTGCCAGCAGCTTAGTTACCGGGACAGGACAAAACATTCAGTACTTC
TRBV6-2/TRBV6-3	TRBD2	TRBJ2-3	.	CASSYSSGRRRTQYF	TGTGCCAGCAGTTACTCGAGCGGGAGGAGGCGTACGCAGTATTTT
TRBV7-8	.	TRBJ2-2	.	CASSESPTTGELFF	TGTGCCAGCAGTGAGAGCCCGACTACCGGGGAGCTGTTTTTT
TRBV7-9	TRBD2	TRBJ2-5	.	CASSFFSGGFQETQYF	TGTGCCAGCAGCTTCTTCAGCGGGGGGTTCCAAGAGACCCAGTACTTC
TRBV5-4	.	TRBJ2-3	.	CASNPGTGSADTQYF	TGTGCCAGCAACCCTGGGACCGGGAGCGCAGATACGCAGTATTTT
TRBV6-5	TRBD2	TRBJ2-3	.	CASSSGSIKDTQYF	TGTGCCAGCTCCAGCGGGAGTATTAAAGATACGCAGTATTTT
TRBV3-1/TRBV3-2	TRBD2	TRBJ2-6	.	CASSQDRPAGGRIGANVLTF	TGTGCCAGCAGCCAAGATCGGCCGGCGGGGGGCCGGATTGGGGCCAACGTCCTGACTTTC
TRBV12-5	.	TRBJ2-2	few	CASGQYFTGELFF	TGTGCTAGTGGACAGTACTTTACCGGGGAGCTGTTTTTT
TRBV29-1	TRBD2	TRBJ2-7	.	CSVVRGLAGTYEQYF	TGCAGCGTTGTTAGAGGACTAGCGGGGACCTACGAGCAGTACTTC
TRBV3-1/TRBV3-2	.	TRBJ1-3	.	CASSQVSWNGILVGNTIYF	TGTGCCAGCAGCCAAGTTTCCTGGAACGGGATTCTAGTAGGAAACACCATATATTTT
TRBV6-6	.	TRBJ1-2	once	CASSYADGYTF	TGTGCCAGTAGTTACGCGGATGGCTACACCTTC
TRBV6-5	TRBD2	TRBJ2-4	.	CASSRLAGVENIQYF	TGTGCCAGCAGTCGACTAGCGGGAGTGGAAAACATTCAGTACTTC
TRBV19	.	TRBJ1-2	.	CASSIFSGQSNYGYTF	TGTGCCAGTAGTATTTTTTCCGGACAATCTAACTATGGCTACACCTTC
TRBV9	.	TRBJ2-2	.	CASSPRTFANTGELFF	TGTGCCAGCAGCCCCCGGACATTCGCGAACACCGGGGAGCTGTTTTTT
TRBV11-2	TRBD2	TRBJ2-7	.	CASSFIGLAAFYEQYF	TGTGCCAGCAGCTTTATCGGACTAGCGGCCTTCTACGAGCAGTACTTC
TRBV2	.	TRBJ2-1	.	CASSEVSYEQFF	TGTGCCAGCAGTGAAGTCAGTTATGAGCAGTTCTTC
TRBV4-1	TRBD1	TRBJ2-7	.	CASSQDPRTGYYEQYF	TGCGCCAGCAGCCAAGATCCAAGGACAGGTTATTATGAGCAGTACTTC
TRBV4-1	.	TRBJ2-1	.	CASSQAGGDNEQFF	TGCGCCAGCAGCCAAGCGGGCGGGGACAATGAGCAGTTCTTC
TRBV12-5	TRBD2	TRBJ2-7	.	CASAMTPGGDPSYEQYF	TGTGCTAGTGCCATGACCCCGGGGGGGGATCCCTCCTACGAGCAGTACTTC
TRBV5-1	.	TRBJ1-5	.	CASSASGGDQPQHF	TGCGCCAGCAGCGCCTCGGGGGGGGATCAGCCCCAGCATTTT
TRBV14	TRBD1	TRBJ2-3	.	CASSQWTGIADTQYF	TGTGCCAGCAGCCAATGGACAGGGATCGCAGATACGCAGTATTTT
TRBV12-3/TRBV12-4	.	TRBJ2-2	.	CASSFLVTGELFF	TGTGCCAGCAGTTTCCTAGTCACCGGGGAGCTGTTTTTT
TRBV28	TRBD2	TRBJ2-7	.	CASSNQLAAIVLNF	TGTGCCAGCAGTAACCAACTAGCGGCTATAGTCTTGAACTTC
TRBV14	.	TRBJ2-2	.	CASSQVLRTGELFF	TGTGCCAGCAGCCAAGTTTTGAGGACCGGGGAGCTGTTTTTT
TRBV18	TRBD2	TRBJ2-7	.	CASSATTSGSYEQYF	TGTGCCAGCTCAGCGACCACTAGCGGGAGCTACGAGCAGTACTTC
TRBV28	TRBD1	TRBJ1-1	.	CASSFLTGGKVFGTEAFF	TGTGCCAGCAGTTTCCTGACAGGGGGCAAGGTTTTTGGCACTGAAGCTTTCTTT
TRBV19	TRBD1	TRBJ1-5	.	CASKRTGWVNQPQHF	TGTGCCAGCAAACGGACAGGGTGGGTCAATCAGCCCCAGCATTTT
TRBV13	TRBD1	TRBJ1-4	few	CASRVTGGVYEKLFF	TGTGCCAGCAGGGTTACAGGGGGCGTCTATGAAAAACTGTTTTTT
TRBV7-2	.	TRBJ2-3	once	CASSFLGVGADTQYF	TGTGCCAGCAGCTTTCTGGGAGTCGGGGCAGATACGCAGTATTTT